Shown below are 32 T cell receptor beta chains from a single sample sequenced in a study of blood T cell repertoires in COVID-19. Libraries were prepared by immunoSEQ multiplex PCR; TCRdb keeps only in-frame clonotypes and omits some of them. The table has about 220,000 clones, 82% seen once. Specimen: peripheral blood. The origin of the receptors is a woman of 80 years or more with acute or convalescent COVID-19.

This clone was seen once. The junction and the germline gene differ at one end; a read error may be behind it. This chain links TRBV24-1 with TRBJ1-1; D not certain. The CDR3 spans 12 residues. Germline assignment: CDR1 KGHDR and CDR2 SFDVKD. This CDR3 is CATSDPVLKLYF. Written as DNA, the CDR3 is TGTGCCACCAGTGATCCGGTCCTCAAGCTTTACTTT.

The chain combines TRBV5-1 with TRBJ2-1, with 8 bases that match TRBD1. Trimming at V came to 0 bases and at J to 7 bases, leaving 6 bases not matched to a gene. This CDR3 spans 15 amino acids. Germline lookup yields CDR1 SGHRS and CDR2 YFSETQ. The CDR3 loop is CASSLGQGARNEQFF. CDR3 nucleotides: TGCGCCAGCAGCTTGGGGCAGGGGGCAAGGAATGAGCAGTTCTTC.

This chain joins TRBV7-8 and TRBJ1-1; 8 bases agree with TRBD1. The ends lost 6 bases at V and 3 bases at J; junction bases unmatched: 6. The germline V gene encodes CDR1 SGHVS and CDR2 FQNEAQ. This CDR3 is built from 14 residues. The CDR3 is CASRRGQGYTEAFF. The DNA of the CDR3 is TGTGCCAGCAGGCGCGGACAGGGATACACTGAAGCTTTCTTT.

The J gene is TRBJ2-3, the V gene TRBV13; 8 bases are a match to TRBD2. Germline V gives CDR1 PRHDT, CDR2 FYEKMQ (reference sequence). Trimming took 1 base from V and 0 from J; bases not matched to a gene: 9. This CDR3 is built from 18 residues. The CDR3 region is CASSLEGTGGASTDTQYF. The CDR3 coding sequence is TGTGCCAGCAGCTTAGAAGGGACGGGGGGGGCTAGCACAGATACGCAGTATTTT.

This clone was picked up a small number of times. The rearrangement joins TRBV5-1 to TRBJ1-2, with 7 bases that match TRBD1. V dropped 1 base and J dropped 8; count of bases not matched to a gene: 5. The germline CDR1 and CDR2 sequences are SGHRS and YFSETQ. This CDR3 is 13 amino acids long. The CDR3 sequence: CASSLTGEQGYTF. CDR3 nucleotides: TGCGCCAGCAGCTTGACAGGGGAACAAGGCTACACCTTC. The whole variable domain, filled in from reference TRBV5-1 and TRBJ1-2, reads KAGVTQTPRYLIKTRGQQVTLSCSPISGHRSVSWYQQTPGQGLQFLFEYFSETQRNKGNFPGRFSGRQFSNSRSEMNVSTLELGDSALYLCASSLTGEQGYTFGSGTRLTVV.

This clone has a single count. V and J are TRBV2 and TRBJ1-2; D possibly corresponds to TRBD1 (6 bases). V was clipped by 6 bases and J by 6 bases, with 20 bases between them. The germline CDR1 and CDR2 sequences are SNHLY and FYNNEI. This CDR3 comprises 15 residues. CDR3 in amino acids: CASSLILDSSNGYTF. The CDR3 bases are TGTGCCAGCAGCCTCATTTTGGACAGCTCTAATGGCTACACCTTC.

This chain links TRBV6-5 with TRBJ2-3; D remains ambiguous. Trimming shortened V by 6 bases and J by 2 bases, and 15 bases separated the two germline ends. The CDR3 consists of 15 residues. The germline gives CDR1 MNHEY, CDR2 SVGAGI. CDR3 residues: CASSLTRGATDTQYF. Written as DNA, the CDR3 is TGTGCCAGCAGCCTAACCCGCGGCGCCACAGATACGCAGTATTTT.

The rearrangement links TRBV27 to TRBJ1-2; D is ambiguous. The CDR3 runs to 13 residues. Trimming removed 8 bases from V and 6 bases from J, with 16 bases in between. Germline V lookup: CDR1 MNHEY, CDR2 SMNVEV (reference sequence). The CDR3 DNA reads TGTGCCAGCTTATCTCCCACCGGGAATGGCTACACCTTC. Protein: CASLSPTGNGYTF.

V is TRBV2 and J is TRBJ2-5; TRBD2 matches 14 bases. This CDR3 has 13 amino acids. CDR1 is SNHLY, CDR2 FYNNEI, per germline. CDR3 sequence reads: CVTSGGEMETQYF. The CDR3 nucleotides read TGTGTGACTAGCGGGGGGGAGATGGAGACCCAGTACTTC.

This chain links TRBV9 with TRBJ1-2; a weak D match, TRBD1 (6 bases). V was pared by 0 bases and J by 8 bases, with 17 bases between. Germline CDR1 is SGDLS and CDR2 is YYNGEE. This CDR3 comprises 15 residues. As DNA, the CDR3 is TGTGCCAGCAGCGTAGGGGGACAACCAAGTGGGGGCTACACCTTC. Its protein is CASSVGGQPSGGYTF.

This chain uses TRBV6-5 with TRBJ1-5, with 9 positions matching TRBD1. With V trimmed by 4 bases and J by 4 bases, 5 bases remained unmatched. Looked up from germline, CDR1 is MNHEY and CDR2 is SVGAGI. This CDR3 contains 15 residues. The CDR3 bases are TGTGCCAGCAGTTGGACAGGGACAGGGAATCAGCCCCAGCATTTT. It specifies CASSWTGTGNQPQHF.

The chain has TRBV5-1 and TRBJ2-1; 10 positions agree with TRBD2. CDR3 length: 16 amino acids. The junction had 2 bases not matched to a gene; V was cut back by 0 bases and J by 2 bases. CDR1 is SGHRS, CDR2 YFSETQ, per germline. CDR3 sequence: CASSLVLAGTYNEQFF. CDR3 nucleotides: TGCGCCAGCAGCTTGGTACTAGCGGGGACCTACAATGAGCAGTTCTTC.

The V gene is TRBV27, the J gene TRBJ2-3; D gene uncertain. V dropped 2 bases and J dropped 1 base, with 4 bases sitting between them. CDR1 and CDR2 from the germline V gene are MNHEY and SMNVEV (reference sequence). There are 13 residues in the CDR3. CDR3 in DNA: TGTGCCAGCAGTTTAATCGGCACAGATACGCAGTATTTT. Translation gives CASSLIGTDTQYF.

V gene TRBV13 combines with J gene TRBJ2-1; D is perhaps TRBD2 (6 bases). Per germline, CDR1 PRHDT and CDR2 FYEKMQ (reference sequence). The CDR3 covers 14 residues. Trimming pared 5 bases from V and 8 bases from J, leaving 16 bases between. In DNA, the CDR3 is TGTGCCAGCAGCCCTCGACTAGTCAGGCATGAGCAGTTCTTC. Its translation is CASSPRLVRHEQFF.

The rearrangement joins TRBV7-2 to TRBJ2-4, with D tentatively TRBD1 (5 bases). CDR3 length equals 13 residues. Trimming took off 0 bases at V and 7 bases at J, with 7 bases between the two ends. Germline V lookup: CDR1 SGHTA, CDR2 FQGNSA. The CDR3 loop is CASSLAQGNIQYF. The DNA of the CDR3 is TGTGCCAGCAGCTTAGCGCAGGGCAACATTCAGTACTTC.

The chain uses TRBV6-1 and TRBJ1-2; the D is unclear. This CDR3 is 12 amino acids long. Trimming stripped 2 bases from V and 7 bases from J, with 8 bases between. From germline, CDR1 is MNHNS and CDR2 SASEGT. The DNA of the CDR3 is TGTGCCAGCAGTGAATCGAGGGTTGGCTACACCTTC. Its translation is CASSESRVGYTF.

The chain has TRBV7-2 and TRBJ1-1, with a possible D match to TRBD1 (6 bases). V was shortened by 5 bases and J by 8 bases, with 9 bases between the two germline ends. The V gene's germline CDR1 is SGHTA and CDR2 FQGNSA. The CDR3 loop spans 11 amino acids. The CDR3: CASSRQGEAFF. The CDR3 nucleotides read TGTGCCAGCAGCCGCCAGGGGGAAGCTTTCTTT.

The rearrangement uses TRBV5-1 and TRBJ1-5; D gene unclear. Trimming removed 4 bases at V and 10 bases at J, with 21 bases between. The germline V gene encodes CDR1 SGHRS and CDR2 YFSETQ. The CDR3 is made up of 15 amino acids. CDR3 in amino acids: CASSPLASKEGPQHF. DNA of the CDR3: TGCGCCAGCAGCCCCCTTGCGTCCAAAGAGGGTCCCCAGCATTTT.

The chain is built from TRBV10-3 and TRBJ1-1; 7 positions match TRBD1. This CDR3 is built from 12 residues. V dropped 6 bases and J dropped 8; count of bases not matched to a gene: 6. Germline values: CDR1 ENHRY, CDR2 SYGVKD. The CDR3 reads CAISPGQAEAFF. For the CDR3, the DNA is TGTGCCATCAGCCCCGGACAGGCCGAAGCTTTCTTT.

The CDR3 bases are TGTGCCAGCAGCCAACGGGGGGGCATAGAGCAGTTCTTC. This codes for CASSQRGGIEQFF. The V call is TRBV3-1 (or the pseudogene TRBV3-2), the J call TRBJ2-1; TRBD2 matches 8 bases. This CDR3 region has 13 residues. The junction had 4 bases not matched to a gene; V was cut back by 2 bases and J by 10 bases. The germline gives CDR1 LGHDT, CDR2 YNNKEL (reference sequence).

This chain uses TRBV10-3 with TRBJ2-7; D is perhaps TRBD2 (5 bases). V was clipped by 3 bases and J by 2 bases, with 5 bases between them. Per germline, CDR1 ENHRY and CDR2 SYGVKD. The CDR3 loop spans 12 amino acids. The CDR3 sequence is CAISDGAYEQYF. Written as DNA, the CDR3 is TGTGCCATCAGTGACGGGGCCTACGAGCAGTACTTC.

DNA of the CDR3: TGTGCCAGCTCACCACAGGGAGAGGGGGATTCACCCCTCCACTTT. It specifies CASSPQGEGDSPLHF. The chain links TRBV18 to TRBJ1-6, with D possibly TRBD1 on 6 matching bases. With 1 base removed from V and 8 bases from J, the gap between germline ends came to 12 bases. This CDR3 comprises 15 residues. CDR1 and CDR2 (germline): KGHSH, LQKENI.

The chain joins TRBV7-3 to TRBJ2-7; 9 bases are shared with TRBD2. The junction had 6 bases not matched to a gene; V was cut back by 8 bases and J by 1 base. CDR1 is SGHTA, CDR2 FQGTGA, per germline. The CDR3 contains 14 residues. CDR3 sequence: CASRRSGGSYEQYF. Here the CDR3 DNA reads TGTGCCAGCCGAAGAAGCGGGGGGTCCTACGAGCAGTACTTC.

The V gene is TRBV7-4, the J gene TRBJ2-7; D possibly corresponds to TRBD1 (5 bases). This CDR3 has 13 amino acids. Looked up from germline, CDR1 is SGHVT and CDR2 is SQSDAQ. For the CDR3, the DNA is TGTGCACCATCGACAGATAGTTCCTACGAGCAGTACTTC. Translated: CAPSTDSSYEQYF.

The chain recombines TRBV5-6 with TRBJ1-6; TRBD1 is a possible D gene (6 bases). Germline CDR1 reads SGHDT; CDR2 reads YYEEEE. V lost 0 bases, J lost 4 bases, and 11 bases lay in between. The CDR3 extends over 16 amino acids. DNA of the CDR3: TGTGCCAGCAGCTTGGAGGGGGAAACTTATAATTCACCCCTCCACTTT. It yields the protein CASSLEGETYNSPLHF.

The V and J genes are TRBV11-3 and TRBJ2-7; tentative D call: TRBD1 (7 bases). Germline V lookup: CDR1 SGHNT, CDR2 YENEEA. The CDR3 runs to 13 residues. The ends were cut back, 8 bases at V and 4 bases at J, with 15 bases in the middle. The CDR3 coding sequence is TGTGCCAGCGCGGGGCAGGGGGTTTACGAGCAGTACTTC. Its protein product is CASAGQGVYEQYF.

A single count supports this clone. The chain is built from TRBV3-1 (or the pseudogene TRBV3-2) and TRBJ2-5; a possible D gene is TRBD1 (6 bases). Germline CDR1 and CDR2: LGHDT and YNNKEL (reference sequence). With 4 bases removed from V and 1 base from J, the gap between germline ends came to 13 bases. The CDR3 loop spans 15 amino acids. The CDR3 loop reads CASSLRQDIQETQYF. The CDR3 DNA reads TGTGCCAGCAGCCTACGACAGGACATCCAAGAGACCCAGTACTTC.

The chain links TRBV7-9 to TRBJ2-7, with D possibly being TRBD2 (5 bases). V shed 5 bases and J shed 2 bases, with 13 bases lying between them. The V gene's germline CDR1 is SEHNR and CDR2 FQNEAQ (reference sequence). The CDR3 is 14 residues long. The CDR3 DNA reads TGTGCCAGCAGCCCCGACGGCGGGCCCTACGAGCAGTACTTC. It encodes CASSPDGGPYEQYF. The full variable domain, rest sourced from reference TRBV7-9 and TRBJ2-7, is DTGVSQNPRHKITKRGQNVTFRCDPISEHNRLYWYRQTLGQGPEFLTYFQNEAQLEKSRLLSDRFSAERPKGSFSTLEIQRTEQGDSAMYLCASSPDGGPYEQYFGPGTRLTVT.

J is TRBJ1-1 and V is TRBV9, with D tentatively TRBD1 (6 bases). Germline values: CDR1 SGDLS, CDR2 YYNGEE. V was cut by 0 bases and J by 3 bases, with 6 bases left in between. This CDR3 has 13 amino acids. The CDR3 sequence is CASSVGGHTEAFF. The CDR3 bases are TGTGCCAGCAGCGTAGGGGGGCACACTGAAGCTTTCTTT. The full variable domain, rest sourced from reference TRBV9 and TRBJ1-1, is DSGVTQTPKHLITATGQRVTLRCSPRSGDLSVYWYQQSLDQGLQFLIQYYNGEERAKGNILERFSAQQFPDLHSELNLSSLELGDSALYFCASSVGGHTEAFFGQGTRLTVV.

This sequence joins TRBV2 and TRBJ1-1; perhaps TRBD1 as D (6 bases). This CDR3 comprises 13 residues. V lost 9 bases and J lost 0, with 11 bases in between. Germline V CDR1 and CDR2: SNHLY, FYNNEI. DNA of the CDR3: TGTGCCAGACGAGGGGGTATGAACACTGAAGCTTTCTTT. Its translation: CARRGGMNTEAFF.

V is TRBV5-4 and J is TRBJ1-2; 9 bases match TRBD1. Germline V gives CDR1 SGHNT, CDR2 YYREEE (reference sequence). V shed 6 bases and J 6 bases; nucleotides not matched to a gene: 6. The CDR3 runs to 13 residues. CDR3: CASTEQGADGYTF. The DNA for the CDR3 is TGTGCCAGCACCGAACAGGGGGCGGATGGCTACACCTTC.

The V and J genes are TRBV6-6 and TRBJ1-2, with a possible D match to TRBD1 (5 bases). The germline V gene has CDR1 MNHNY and CDR2 SVGAGI (reference sequence). The CDR3 covers 12 residues. Trimming took 2 bases from V and 8 from J, leaving 9 bases between them. CDR3 region: CASSYAGGGYTF. The CDR3 coding sequence is TGTGCCAGCAGTTACGCGGGGGGAGGCTACACCTTC.